This T cell receptor (beta chain) came from a study of blood T cell repertoires in COVID-19. Germline V lookup: CDR1 SGHDN, CDR2 FVKESK. V lost 3 bases and J lost 4; bases outside the gene matches: 6. The CDR3 sequence is 16 residues long. The repertoire was sequenced with immunoSEQ multiplex PCR; TCRdb's copy has only in-frame clones and lacks some. Of 80,000 or so clones listed, around 83% are singletons. The receptor comes from a man between 60 and 75 years old with COVID-19, enrolled during active disease. The sample taken for sequencing was peripheral blood. This sequence joins TRBV14 and TRBJ2-2; 9 positions agree with TRBD1. As DNA, the CDR3 is TGTGCCAGCAGCCAGGGTGGACAGGGGCGCACCGGGGAGCTGTTTTTT. Its protein is CASSQGGQGRTGELFF.